This T cell receptor (beta chain) was sequenced during a study of monozygotic twins with inflammatory bowel disease (dated by TCRdb to between 2018 and 2021). About the full investigation: The complete study included about 28 monozygotic twin pairs: 19 IBD-discordant Danish pairs and nine German pairs, of which four were IBD-concordant and five were IBD-discordant. Within discordant pairs, disease-associated traits were sought mainly by comparing IBD patients with their genetically identical healthy co-twins. Each individual had, on average, about 151 000 unique TCRalpha sequences and 181 000 unique TCRbeta sequences available for analysis.

Library construction relied on 5' RACE. For each TCR library, around 4,000 ng of total RNA was used. cDNA was synthesized with SMARTScribe reverse transcriptase in eight separate reactions per sample. During cDNA synthesis, template switching introduced unique molecular identifiers that contained a 6-nucleotide sample barcode. Two nested PCRs of about 15 and 9 cycles amplified the TCRalpha and TCRbeta cDNA, and bead purification followed each PCR. Before amplification, the cDNA was treated with uracil DNA-glycosylase and purified using the QIAquick PCR purification kit. In the second PCR, Illumina TruSeq-compatible adapters and sample-specific barcodes were added. Library quality and concentration were checked on TapeStation and Qubit, and libraries were pooled at around 4.9 ng each. Pooled libraries were sequenced on an Illumina HiSeq2500 single-index Rapid Run with 2 x 100 bp reads and custom sequencing primers. The study's processing was this. UMI-based consensus assembly with MiGEC version 1.2.6 was used to correct PCR and sequencing errors. MiXCR version 2.1.1 was used to carry out V(D)J alignment, clonotype assembly and CDR3 extraction. Gene usage, clonotype sharing and MAIT/NKT TCR abundance were normalised by analysing the top 1000, 10 000 and 20 000 clonotypes per sample. After downsampling to 27 000 UMIs, diversity was calculated as the inverse Simpson index using the vegan R package. Paired Mann-Whitney U tests on discordant twin pairs were used, with Benjamini-Hochberg multiple-testing correction. TCRdb reprocessed the reads into one record per CDR3 protein sequence, lacking DNA. The V and J calls come from TCRdb's annotation, not from the publication. In this sample's table one finds a few hundred thousand distinct CDR3 sequences. The ten biggest clones cover less than 2% of the sample.

CDR1 and CDR2 are drawn from the germline V gene: SGHRS, YFSETQ. Taken from cysteine to phenylalanine, the CDR3 has 13 residues. The nucleotide record is missing. In regard to this clonotype: The clone's antigen remains unknown.

Overall study results and their limits: IBD patients shared fewer clonotypes with other individuals than healthy twins did, most markedly in patients showing signs of disease activity. Different T cell subtypes could not be distinguished in the analysis. Measured by the inverse Simpson index, TCRbeta repertoire diversity was lower in IBD patients than in their healthy co-twins. Differing immunosuppressive treatments among patients may have added background noise and inter-individual variability to the repertoires. The results gave no support for a single strong signal or clonotype linked to IBD. Repertoire similarity did not differ between concordant and discordant twins, possibly due to limited statistical power.

A roughly 2.5 ml peripheral blood sample was drawn into PAXgene tubes per donor and stored at -80°C. Without T cell sorting, total RNA was isolated from whole blood using the PAXgene blood miRNA kit on an automated QIAcube. Peripheral blood from monozygotic twin pairs concordant or discordant for inflammatory bowel disease was subjected to deep TCRalpha and TCRbeta repertoire profiling with unique molecular barcoding. For every twin pair, smoking habits were documented, and each individual was categorised as a current, former or never smoker. The chain links TRBV5-1 with TRBJ1-1; TCRdb gives TRBD1 as the D gene, but with no DNA this cannot be confirmed. The sequencing input was blood. The receptor was derived from a human donor with ulcerative colitis or Crohn's disease, or a healthy co-twin of an affected twin (not recorded which). The CDR3 amino acid sequence is: CASSSEGDTEAFF. Outside the CDR3, residues come from the reference TRBV5-1 and TRBJ1-1 proteins, so the full variable domain is: KAGVTQTPRYLIKTRGQQVTLSCSPISGHRSVSWYQQTPGQGLQFLFEYFSETQRNKGNFPGRFSGRQFSNSRSEMNVSTLELGDSALYLCASSSEGDTEAFFGQGTRLTVV.